The 24 T cell receptor beta chains presented below share a single source sample, sequenced in a study of T-cell reconstitution after alpha-beta-depleted transplantation in children. TCRbeta library preparation incorporated unique molecular identifiers. TCRdb fed the PCR reads into MiXCR, producing one record per CDR3 protein. The sample consists of roughly 200,000 distinct CDR3 sequences, approximately 6.6% of them appearing once. The input for sequencing was PBMCs from the stem cell graft donor, taken from the stem cell graft. Receptor source: a human donor who donated a stem cell graft to a child with Wiskott-Aldrich syndrome.

On this clonotype: A read error is possible here, since a much larger clone lies one base away. Here the CDR3 DNA reads TGTGCTTACAGGGGGAATGAGCAGTTCTTC. Amino acids: CAYRGNEQFF. V and J are TRBV2 and TRBJ2-1, with TRBD1 matching over 8 bases. Germline V gives CDR1 SNHLY, CDR2 FYNNEI. The CDR3 extends over 10 amino acids.

This clonotype was picked up many times. V is TRBV10-3 and J is TRBJ2-2; a possible D gene is TRBD2 (6 bases). V was trimmed by 10 bases and J by 7 bases, leaving 19 bases between them. CDR1 is ENHRY and CDR2 is SYGVKD in the germline V gene. CDR3 size: 14 residues. The CDR3 loop reads CATTRDFDFGELFF. CDR3 sequence (DNA): TGTGCCACCACCCGGGACTTCGATTTCGGGGAGCTGTTTTTT.

This clonotype has a count of ten or more. V is TRBV7-2 and J is TRBJ2-3, with TRBD2 as a possible D gene (7 bases). The ends were cut back, 6 bases at V and 4 bases at J, with 17 bases in the middle. The CDR3 runs to 15 residues. Germline values: CDR1 SGHTA, CDR2 FQGNSA. The CDR3 loop is CASRLGGGLADTQYF. In DNA form, the CDR3 reads TGTGCCAGCAGGTTGGGGGGGGGCTTAGCAGATACGCAGTATTTT.

This clonotype was observed a few times. Here the CDR3 reads CSATGGGAKNIQYF. Written as DNA, the CDR3 is TGCAGTGCTACAGGGGGGGGGGCCAAAAACATTCAGTACTTC. The chain uses TRBV20-1 and TRBJ2-4; D may match TRBD1 or TRBD2 (7 bases each). The V end was cut by 4 bases, the J end by 1 base, with 11 bases between. Germline lookup yields CDR1 DFQATT and CDR2 SNEGSKA (reference sequence). The CDR3 contains 14 residues.

The rearrangement joins TRBV19 to TRBJ2-3, with D perhaps assigned TRBD1 or TRBD2 (6 bases each). The CDR3 covers 15 residues. CDR1 LNHDA and CDR2 SQIVND come from the germline V gene (reference sequence). V dropped 6 bases and J dropped 6 bases, with 19 bases sitting between them. The CDR3 sequence: CASRNFGGQGDTQYF. The CDR3 DNA reads TGTGCCAGTAGGAACTTCGGGGGACAAGGGGATACGCAGTATTTT.

In this sample, this clonotype turned up many times. V and J are TRBV15 and TRBJ1-5; D not resolved. CDR1 is LNHNV, CDR2 YYDKDF, per germline (reference sequence). V was pared by 3 bases and J by 2 bases, with 5 bases between. The length of the CDR3 is 13 residues. This CDR3 reads CATSRGGNQPQHF. CDR3 bases: TGTGCCACCAGCAGGGGAGGCAATCAGCCCCAGCATTTT.

This clonotype has ten or more counts. This chain uses TRBV5-1 with TRBJ1-1; tentatively, D is TRBD1 (6 bases). The germline gives CDR1 SGHRS, CDR2 YFSETQ. This CDR3 is built from 16 residues. V was shortened by 3 bases and J by 0 bases, with 15 bases between the two germline ends. This chain's CDR3 is CASSWGWGAMNTEAFF. The CDR3 DNA sequence: TGCGCCAGCAGCTGGGGTTGGGGGGCGATGAACACTGAAGCTTTCTTT. The whole variable domain, remainder taken from reference TRBV5-1 and TRBJ1-1, is KAGVTQTPRYLIKTRGQQVTLSCSPISGHRSVSWYQQTPGQGLQFLFEYFSETQRNKGNFPGRFSGRQFSNSRSEMNVSTLELGDSALYLCASSWGWGAMNTEAFFGQGTRLTVV.

This clonotype came up many times. This chain uses TRBV5-1 with TRBJ2-1, with D tentatively TRBD2 (6 bases). V was shortened by 4 bases and J by 0 bases, with 14 bases between the two germline ends. CDR3 length: 16 residues. Germline V gene lookup returns CDR1 SGHRS and CDR2 YFSETQ. CDR3 protein: CASSPGTQSSYNEQFF. DNA for the CDR3: TGCGCCAGCAGCCCTGGGACTCAGAGCTCCTACAATGAGCAGTTCTTC.

In this sample, this clonotype turned up many times. This rearrangement joins TRBV3-1 to TRBJ1-4; D is possibly TRBD1 (6 bases). This CDR3 comprises 14 residues. CDR1 is LGHDT and CDR2 is YNNKEL in the germline V gene (reference sequence). V dropped 3 bases and J dropped 5 bases, with 10 bases sitting between them. CDR3 sequence (DNA): TGTGCCAGCAGCCAGACAGGATTGAATGAAAAACTGTTTTTT. As protein: CASSQTGLNEKLFF. Based on the CDR3 plus reference TRBV3-1 and TRBJ1-4, the full variable domain is DTAVSQTPKYLVTQMGNDKSIKCEQNLGHDTMYWYKQDSKKFLKIMFSYNNKELIINETVPNRFSPKSPDKAHLNLHINSLELGDSAVYFCASSQTGLNEKLFFGSGTQLSVL.

In its sample, this clonotype was seen many times. The chain employs TRBV29-1 and TRBJ2-3, with D possibly being TRBD2 (6 bases). The CDR3 contains 16 residues. The germline V gene has CDR1 SQVTM and CDR2 ANQGSEA. Between the trimmed V and J ends, which lost 0 bases and 4 bases, there was a span of 17 bases. CDR3 coding DNA: TGCAGCGTTGAAGATGACCGTCCGGGGGTGGCAGATACGCAGTATTTT. It translates to CSVEDDRPGVADTQYF.

This clonotype has ten or more counts. V usage is TRBV7-8 and J usage is TRBJ1-4; the D gene is possibly TRBD1 (6 bases). V dropped 5 bases and J dropped 8 bases, with 15 bases sitting between them. The germline V gene has CDR1 SGHVS and CDR2 FQNEAQ. The length of the CDR3 is 14 residues. The CDR3 nucleotides read TGTGCCAGCAGCCCGGGACACGAATGGGAAAAACTGTTTTTT. Translated, it gives CASSPGHEWEKLFF.

This clonotype appeared many times. The V call is TRBV3-1, the J call TRBJ2-3; 9 bases line up with TRBD2. There are 13 residues in the CDR3. After removal of 8 bases from V and 4 bases from J, the junction contained 4 bases not matched to a gene. CDR1 and CDR2 (germline): LGHDT, YNNKEL (reference sequence). CDR3 DNA sequence: TGTGCCAGCGGCGGGAGGGCCTCAGATACGCAGTATTTT. Its protein is CASGGRASDTQYF.

V is TRBV30 and J is TRBJ1-2; perhaps TRBD1 as D (5 bases). The germline V gene has CDR1 GTSNPN and CDR2 SVGIG (reference sequence). Trimming took off 3 bases at V and 14 bases at J, with 16 bases between the two ends. The CDR3 is made up of 11 amino acids. The CDR3 nucleotides read TGTGCCTGGAGGGAGACAGCCCCGTCAACCTTC. It codes for CAWRETAPSTF.

This clonotype was counted between two and nine times. This chain uses TRBV29-1 with TRBJ2-2; D may be TRBD1 (6 bases). This CDR3 contains 13 residues. Germline V gene data show CDR1 as SQVTM and CDR2 as ANQGSEA. The V end lost 4 bases, the J end lost 4 bases, and 10 bases lay between the germline ends. CDR3 coding DNA: TGCAGCGTTGCAGGGGTGTCCACCGGGGAGCTGTTTTTT. Protein product: CSVAGVSTGELFF.

This clonotype has a handful of counts. V is TRBV15 and J is TRBJ2-1, with TRBD1 identical over 7 bases. Germline CDR1 and CDR2: LNHNV and YYDKDF (reference sequence). Unmatched junction bases numbered 7, after V lost 8 bases and J lost 3 bases. CDR3 length equals 14 residues. The chain's CDR3 is CATSGQDVYNEQFF. CDR3 coding DNA: TGTGCCACCTCCGGACAGGACGTCTACAATGAGCAGTTCTTC. Looking up the rest from reference TRBV15 and TRBJ2-1 gives the full variable domain: DAMVIQNPRYQVTQFGKPVTLSCSQTLNHNVMYWYQQKSSQAPKLLFHYYDKDFNNEADTPDNFQSRRPNTSFCFLDIRSPGLGDTAMYLCATSGQDVYNEQFFGPGTRLTVL.

This clonotype was seen ten or more times. V gene TRBV6-1 combines with J gene TRBJ1-2; possible D gene TRBD1, 6 bases. The germline V gene has CDR1 MNHNS and CDR2 SASEGT. The V gene lost 6 bases and the J gene lost 3 bases, with 14 bases spanning the gap. This CDR3 is built from 14 residues. CDR3 sequence: CASRSPGGDYGYTF. CDR3 sequence (DNA): TGTGCCAGCAGATCCCCGGGGGGCGACTATGGCTACACCTTC.

This clonotype was detected many times. V is TRBV7-9 and J is TRBJ2-1; D is ambiguous. The CDR3 has 16 residues. CDR1 SEHNR and CDR2 FQNEAQ come from the germline V gene (reference sequence). V was pared by 1 base and J by 5 bases, with 15 bases between. The CDR3 DNA reads TGTGCCAGCAGCTTAGTTGCCCTCCTGACCCACAATGAGCAGTTCTTC. Protein: CASSLVALLTHNEQFF.

There are many counts of this clonotype. J is TRBJ1-4 and V is TRBV7-9; D is possibly TRBD1 (6 bases). Trimming pared 5 bases from V and 7 bases from J, leaving 8 bases between. The CDR3 contains 12 residues. CDR1 is SEHNR and CDR2 is FQNEAQ in the germline V gene (reference sequence). CDR3 loop: CASSPQGEKLFF. CDR3 nucleotides: TGTGCCAGCAGCCCACAGGGTGAAAAACTGTTTTTT.

This chain links TRBV9 with TRBJ2-1; 13 nucleotides align to TRBD2. The trim removed 0 bases at V and 5 bases at J, leaving 11 bases unmatched. Germline V gene data show CDR1 as SGDLS and CDR2 as YYNGEE. CDR3 length equals 19 residues. The CDR3 bases are TGTGCCAGCAGCGTAGAAGGGGAGATGACTAGCGGGAGGAACAATGAGCAGTTCTTC. Its protein is CASSVEGEMTSGRNNEQFF.

This clonotype has a count of ten or more. The rearrangement uses TRBV12-3 or TRBV12-4 and TRBJ2-7, with TRBD2 as a possible D gene (6 bases). V was clipped by 3 bases and J by 3 bases, with 12 bases between them. This CDR3 region has 14 residues. The CDR3 here is CASSFRGAHYEQYF. CDR3 sequence (DNA): TGTGCCAGCAGTTTTCGCGGGGCCCACTACGAGCAGTACTTC.

This clonotype was detected ten times or more. This sequence joins TRBV12-3 or TRBV12-4 and TRBJ2-1; 14 positions agree with TRBD2. CDR3 length: 15 residues. J lost 8 bases, V lost 6 bases, and 6 bases had no gene match. The CDR3 loop is CASRGGTSGSHEQFF. CDR3 in DNA: TGTGCCAGCAGGGGGGGGACTAGCGGGAGCCATGAGCAGTTCTTC.

The chain is built from TRBV4-3 and TRBJ1-4; D is unclear. CDR3 size: 16 residues. The germline V gene encodes CDR1 LGHNA and CDR2 YSLEER. V shed 0 bases and J shed 7 bases, with 15 bases lying between them. CDR3 DNA: TGCGCCAGCAGCCAAGATCTAAGTCGGTGGGGTGAAAAACTGTTTTTT. This encodes CASSQDLSRWGEKLFF.

This clonotype appeared many times. The chain carries TRBV2 and TRBJ1-1, with D possibly being TRBD1 (5 bases). The CDR3 covers 12 residues. Trimming took off 9 bases at V and 1 base at J, with 9 bases between the two ends. Germline V gene sequence: CDR1 SNHLY, CDR2 FYNNEI. The CDR3 DNA sequence: TGTGCCAGACAGGCTCCGAACACTGAAGCTTTCTTT. Encoded protein: CARQAPNTEAFF.

This clonotype was recorded many times. The rearrangement uses TRBV9 and TRBJ2-2; maybe TRBD1 (6 bases). The CDR3 has 16 amino acids. The V end lost 3 bases, the J end lost 5 bases, and 17 bases lay between the germline ends. The germline CDR1 and CDR2 sequences are SGDLS and YYNGEE. CDR3 protein: CASSASEDSITGELFF. The CDR3 coding sequence is TGTGCCAGCAGCGCGTCCGAGGACAGCATAACCGGGGAGCTGTTTTTT.